The 4 T cell receptor beta chains reported below all come from one sample, sequenced in a study of blood T cell repertoires in COVID-19. Method: immunoSEQ multiplex PCR; TCRdb's copy keeps in-frame clones and lacks some. The sample holds 240,000 or so clones, 85% to 90% seen once. The sample taken for sequencing was peripheral blood. All receptors come from a woman between 35 and 50 years old who had recovered from COVID-19.

The chain links TRBV3-1 (or the pseudogene TRBV3-2) to TRBJ1-5; the match to TRBD1 covers 11 bases. Unmatched junction bases numbered 7, after V lost 0 bases and J lost 0 bases. Germline-derived CDR1 and CDR2 are LGHDT and YNNKEL (reference sequence). The length of the CDR3 is 19 residues. DNA for the CDR3: TGTGCCAGCAGCCAAGATACACCGGGACAGGGGGATAGCAATCAGCCCCAGCATTTT. This codes for CASSQDTPGQGDSNQPQHF.

The V call is TRBV30, the J call TRBJ1-5; 9 nucleotides match TRBD1. The CDR3 consists of 14 residues. Germline lookup yields CDR1 GTSNPN and CDR2 SVGIG (reference sequence). V lost 3 bases and J lost 11; bases outside the gene matches: 11. The CDR3 DNA reads as TGTGCCTGGAGCCCGGACAGGGGTCAGGGGGCCCAGCATTTT. It encodes CAWSPDRGQGAQHF.

The chain employs TRBV20-1 and TRBJ2-5, with 9 bases that match TRBD2. The CDR3 consists of 17 residues. V shed 3 bases, J shed 0 bases, and the junction held 11 bases outside the gene matches. Germline CDR1 reads DFQATT; CDR2 reads SNEGSKA (reference sequence). The DNA for the CDR3 is TGCAGTGCTAGTCCGGGGGGTAGCGGGAGAGACCAAGAGACCCAGTACTTC. Translated: CSASPGGSGRDQETQYF.

This clone was seen a few times. This sequence joins TRBV7-8 and TRBJ1-5; 8 positions agree with TRBD1. Germline CDR1 and CDR2: SGHVS and FQNEAQ. There are 18 residues in the CDR3. V lost 1 base to trimming and J lost 0 bases; unmatched junction nucleotides: 8. In nucleotides, the CDR3 is TGTGCCAGCAGCTTAGGGGCAGGGGGCGGGTATAGCAATCAGCCCCAGCATTTT. Encoded protein: CASSLGAGGGYSNQPQHF.